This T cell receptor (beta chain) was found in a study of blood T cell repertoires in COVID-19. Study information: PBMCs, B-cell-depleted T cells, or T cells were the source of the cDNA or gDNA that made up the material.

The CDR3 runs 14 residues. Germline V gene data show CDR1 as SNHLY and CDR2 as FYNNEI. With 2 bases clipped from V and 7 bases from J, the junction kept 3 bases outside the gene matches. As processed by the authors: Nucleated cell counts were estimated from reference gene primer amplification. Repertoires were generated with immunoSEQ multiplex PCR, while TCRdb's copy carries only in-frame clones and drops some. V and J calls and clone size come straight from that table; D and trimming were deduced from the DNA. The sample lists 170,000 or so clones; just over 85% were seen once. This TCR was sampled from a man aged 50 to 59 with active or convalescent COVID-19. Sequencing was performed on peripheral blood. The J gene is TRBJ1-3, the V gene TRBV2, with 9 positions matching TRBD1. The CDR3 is CASSERDRVNTIYF. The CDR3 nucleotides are TGTGCCAGCAGTGAAAGGGACAGGGTGAACACCATATATTTT. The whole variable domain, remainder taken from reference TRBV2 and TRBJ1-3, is EPEVTQTPSHQVTQMGQEVILRCVPISNHLYFYWYRQILGQKVEFLVSFYNNEISEKSEIFDDQFSVERPDGSNFTLKIRSTKLEDSAMYFCASSERDRVNTIYFGEGSWLTVV.